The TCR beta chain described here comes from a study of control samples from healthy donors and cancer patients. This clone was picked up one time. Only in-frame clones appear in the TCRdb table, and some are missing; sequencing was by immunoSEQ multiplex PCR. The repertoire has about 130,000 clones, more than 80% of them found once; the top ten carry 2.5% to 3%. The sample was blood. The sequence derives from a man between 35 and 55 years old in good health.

In DNA, the CDR3 is TGCGCCAGCAGTGTCGGGATAGCGGGGGCCACAGATACGCAGTATTTT. Translated, it gives CASSVGIAGATDTQYF. This sequence joins TRBV10-1 and TRBJ2-3; 9 bases map to TRBD2. V lost 4 bases and J lost 2; bases outside the gene matches: 7. Germline V gene data show CDR1 as WNHNN and CDR2 as SYGVQD (reference sequence). The CDR3 runs 16 residues.